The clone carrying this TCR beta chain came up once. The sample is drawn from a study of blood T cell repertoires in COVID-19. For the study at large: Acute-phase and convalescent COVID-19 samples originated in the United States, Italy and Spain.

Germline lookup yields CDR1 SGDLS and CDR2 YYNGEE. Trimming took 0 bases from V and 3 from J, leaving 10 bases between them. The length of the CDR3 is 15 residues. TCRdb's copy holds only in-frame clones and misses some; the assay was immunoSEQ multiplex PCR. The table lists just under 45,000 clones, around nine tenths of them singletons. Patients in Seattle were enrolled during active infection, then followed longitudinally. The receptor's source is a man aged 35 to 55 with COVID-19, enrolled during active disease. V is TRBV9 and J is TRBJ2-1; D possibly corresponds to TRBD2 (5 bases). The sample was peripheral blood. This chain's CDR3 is CASSVGVAIYNEQFF. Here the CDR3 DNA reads TGTGCCAGCAGCGTAGGAGTAGCGATCTACAATGAGCAGTTCTTC.